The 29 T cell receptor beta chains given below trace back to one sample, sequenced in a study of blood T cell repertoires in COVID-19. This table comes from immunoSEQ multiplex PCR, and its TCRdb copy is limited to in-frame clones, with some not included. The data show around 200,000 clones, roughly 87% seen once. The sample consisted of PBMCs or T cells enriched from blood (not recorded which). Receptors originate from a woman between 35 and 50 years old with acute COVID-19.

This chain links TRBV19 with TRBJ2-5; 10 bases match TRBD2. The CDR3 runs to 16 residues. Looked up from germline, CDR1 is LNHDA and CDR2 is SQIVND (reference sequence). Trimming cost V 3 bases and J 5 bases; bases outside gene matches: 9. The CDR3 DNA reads TGTGCCAGTAGTATTGGGCTAGCGGGAGTTTCTGAGACCCAGTACTTC. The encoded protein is CASSIGLAGVSETQYF.

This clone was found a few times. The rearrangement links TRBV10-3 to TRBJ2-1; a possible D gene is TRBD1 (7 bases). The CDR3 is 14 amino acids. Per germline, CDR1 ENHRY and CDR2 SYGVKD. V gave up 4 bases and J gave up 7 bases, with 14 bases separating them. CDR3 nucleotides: TGTGCCATCAGTGTTCGGGGGACAGCAAATGAGCAGTTCTTC. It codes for CAISVRGTANEQFF.

The CDR3 DNA reads as TGTGCCAGCAGGAGCGGCATGCCACAGGGCTACACCTTC. Translation: CASRSGMPQGYTF. This chain links TRBV28 with TRBJ1-2; D is uncertain. V gave up 6 bases and J gave up 8 bases, with 16 bases separating them. Germline V gives CDR1 MDHEN, CDR2 SYDVKM. The CDR3 extends over 13 amino acids.

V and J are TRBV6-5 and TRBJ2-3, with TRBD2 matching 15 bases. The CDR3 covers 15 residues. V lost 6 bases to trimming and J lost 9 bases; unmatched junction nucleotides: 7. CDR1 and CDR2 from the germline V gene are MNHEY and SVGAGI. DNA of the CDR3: TGTGCCAGCAGCACCGGGACTAGCGGGGGGAGAACGCAGTATTTT. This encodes CASSTGTSGGRTQYF.

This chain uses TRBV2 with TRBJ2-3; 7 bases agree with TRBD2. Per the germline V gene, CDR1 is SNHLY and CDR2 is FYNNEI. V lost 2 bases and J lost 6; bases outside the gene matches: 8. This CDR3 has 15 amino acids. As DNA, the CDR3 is TGTGCCAGCAGTGAAACGGGGAGGGCCGGGGATACGCAGTATTTT. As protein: CASSETGRAGDTQYF.

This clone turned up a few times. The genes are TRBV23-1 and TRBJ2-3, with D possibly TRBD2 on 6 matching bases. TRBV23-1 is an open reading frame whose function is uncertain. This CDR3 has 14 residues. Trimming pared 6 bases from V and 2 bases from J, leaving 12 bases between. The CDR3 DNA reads TGCGCCAGCAGGGCGGGACCGATCACAGATACGCAGTATTTT. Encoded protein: CASRAGPITDTQYF.

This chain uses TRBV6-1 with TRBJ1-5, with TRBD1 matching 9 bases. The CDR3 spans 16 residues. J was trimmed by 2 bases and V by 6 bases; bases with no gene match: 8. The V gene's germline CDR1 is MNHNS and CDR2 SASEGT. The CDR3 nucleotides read TGTGCCAGCAGGGAAACAGGGGGCAGTGGCAATCAGCCCCAGCATTTT. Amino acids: CASRETGGSGNQPQHF.

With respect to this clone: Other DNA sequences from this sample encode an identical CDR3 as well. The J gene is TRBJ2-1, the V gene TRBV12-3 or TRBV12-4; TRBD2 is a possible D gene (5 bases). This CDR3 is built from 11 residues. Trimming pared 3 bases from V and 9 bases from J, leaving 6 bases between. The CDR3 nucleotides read TGTGCCAGCAGTTTGGGAGCTGAGCAGTTCTTC. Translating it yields CASSLGAEQFF.

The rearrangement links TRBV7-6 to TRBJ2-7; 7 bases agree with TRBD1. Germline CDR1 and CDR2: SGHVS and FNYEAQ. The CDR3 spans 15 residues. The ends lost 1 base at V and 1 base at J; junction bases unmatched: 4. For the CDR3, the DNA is TGTGCCAGCAGCTTAGGTCCGGGACAGTCCTACGAGCAGTACTTC. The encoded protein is CASSLGPGQSYEQYF.

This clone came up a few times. The DNA for the CDR3 is TGTGCCACCAGCAGAGGCCTGGGGGGGCGCAATGAGCAGTTCTTC. It specifies CATSRGLGGRNEQFF. The chain joins TRBV15 to TRBJ2-1; the D gene is possibly TRBD2 (7 bases). V gave up 1 base and J gave up 6 bases, with 13 bases separating them. The CDR3 extends over 15 amino acids. In germline, CDR1 is LNHNV, CDR2 YYDKDF (reference sequence).

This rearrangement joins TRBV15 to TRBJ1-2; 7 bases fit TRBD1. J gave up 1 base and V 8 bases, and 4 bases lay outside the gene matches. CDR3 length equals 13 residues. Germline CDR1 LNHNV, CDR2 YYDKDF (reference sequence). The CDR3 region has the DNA TGTGCCACCCAGTCAGGGGGTAACTATGGCTACACCTTC. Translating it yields CATQSGGNYGYTF.

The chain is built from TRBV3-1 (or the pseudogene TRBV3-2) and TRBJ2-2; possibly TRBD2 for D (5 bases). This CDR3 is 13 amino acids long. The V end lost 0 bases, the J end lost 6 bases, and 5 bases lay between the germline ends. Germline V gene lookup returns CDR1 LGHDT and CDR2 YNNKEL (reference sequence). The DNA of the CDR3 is TGTGCCAGCAGCCAAGAGGGAGCCGGGGAGCTGTTTTTT. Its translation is CASSQEGAGELFF.

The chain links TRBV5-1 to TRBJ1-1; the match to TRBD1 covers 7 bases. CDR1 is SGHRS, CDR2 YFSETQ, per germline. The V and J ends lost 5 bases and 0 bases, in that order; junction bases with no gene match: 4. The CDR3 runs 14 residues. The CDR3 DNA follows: TGCGCCAGCAGATACGGGACAGTGAACACTGAAGCTTTCTTT. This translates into CASRYGTVNTEAFF. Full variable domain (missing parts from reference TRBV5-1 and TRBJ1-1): KAGVTQTPRYLIKTRGQQVTLSCSPISGHRSVSWYQQTPGQGLQFLFEYFSETQRNKGNFPGRFSGRQFSNSRSEMNVSTLELGDSALYLCASRYGTVNTEAFFGQGTRLTVV.

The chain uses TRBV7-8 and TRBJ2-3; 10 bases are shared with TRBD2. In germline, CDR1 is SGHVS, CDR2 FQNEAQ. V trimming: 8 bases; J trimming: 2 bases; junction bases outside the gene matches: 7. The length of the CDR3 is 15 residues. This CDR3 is CASLKRGGPTDTQYF. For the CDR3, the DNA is TGTGCCAGCTTGAAGCGGGGGGGACCCACAGATACGCAGTATTTT.

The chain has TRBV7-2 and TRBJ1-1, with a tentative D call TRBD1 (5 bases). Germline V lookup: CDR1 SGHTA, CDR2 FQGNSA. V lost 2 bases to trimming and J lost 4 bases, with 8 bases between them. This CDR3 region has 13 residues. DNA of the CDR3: TGTGCCAGCAGCTTACGACAGCTCACTGAAGCTTTCTTT. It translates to CASSLRQLTEAFF.

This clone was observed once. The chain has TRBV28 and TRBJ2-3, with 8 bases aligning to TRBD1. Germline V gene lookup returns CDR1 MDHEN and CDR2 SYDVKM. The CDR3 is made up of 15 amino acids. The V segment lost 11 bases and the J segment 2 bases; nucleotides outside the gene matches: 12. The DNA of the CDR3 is TGTGCCGCCCGGCAGGACAGGGTAACCACAGATACGCAGTATTTT. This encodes CAARQDRVTTDTQYF.

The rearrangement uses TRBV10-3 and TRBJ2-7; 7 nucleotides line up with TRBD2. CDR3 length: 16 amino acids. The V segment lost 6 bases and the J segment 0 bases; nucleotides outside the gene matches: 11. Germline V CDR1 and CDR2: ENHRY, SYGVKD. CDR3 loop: CAIRGGEGSISYEQYF. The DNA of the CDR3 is TGTGCCATCAGGGGGGGGGAAGGTTCTATCTCCTACGAGCAGTACTTC.

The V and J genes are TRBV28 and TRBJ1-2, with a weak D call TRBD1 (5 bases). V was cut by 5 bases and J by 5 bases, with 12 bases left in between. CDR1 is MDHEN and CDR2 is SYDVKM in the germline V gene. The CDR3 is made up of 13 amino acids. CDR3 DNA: TGTGCCAGCAGTCTTACCCCAGGGTATGGCTACACCTTC. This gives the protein CASSLTPGYGYTF.

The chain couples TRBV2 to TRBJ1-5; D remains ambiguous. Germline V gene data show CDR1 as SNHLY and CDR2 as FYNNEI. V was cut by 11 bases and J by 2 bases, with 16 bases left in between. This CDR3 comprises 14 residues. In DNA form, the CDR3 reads TGTGCCCAGCAAGAAGTGGGCGGCAATCAGCCCCAGCATTTT. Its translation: CAQQEVGGNQPQHF.

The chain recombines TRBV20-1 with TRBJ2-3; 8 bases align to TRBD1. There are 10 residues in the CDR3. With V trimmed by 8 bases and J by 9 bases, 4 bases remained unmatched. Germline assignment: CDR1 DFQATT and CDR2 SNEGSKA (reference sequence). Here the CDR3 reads CSPGQETQYF. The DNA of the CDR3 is TGCAGTCCGGGACAGGAGACGCAGTATTTT.

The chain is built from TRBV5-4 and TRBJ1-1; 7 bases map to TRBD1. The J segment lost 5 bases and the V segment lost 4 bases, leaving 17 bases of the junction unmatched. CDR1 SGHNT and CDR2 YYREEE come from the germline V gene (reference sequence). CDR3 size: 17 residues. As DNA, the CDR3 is TGTGCCAGCAGCCACCCCCTCAGGGCAGGGGGGAGAACTGAAGCTTTCTTT. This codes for CASSHPLRAGGRTEAFF.

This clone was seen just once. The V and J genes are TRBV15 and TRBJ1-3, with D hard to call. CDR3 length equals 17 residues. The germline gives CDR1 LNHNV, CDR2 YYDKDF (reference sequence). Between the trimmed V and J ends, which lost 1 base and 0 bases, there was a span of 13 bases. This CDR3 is CATSRGAGFGSGNTIYF. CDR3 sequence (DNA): TGTGCCACCAGCAGAGGGGCGGGGTTCGGCTCTGGAAACACCATATATTTT.

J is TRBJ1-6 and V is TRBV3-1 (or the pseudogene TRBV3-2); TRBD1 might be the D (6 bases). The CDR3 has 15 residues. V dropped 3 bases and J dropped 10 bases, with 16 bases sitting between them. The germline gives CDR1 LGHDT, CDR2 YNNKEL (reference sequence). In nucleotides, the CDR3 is TGTGCCAGCAGCCAGGCGGGGGCAGGGCGATCACCCCTCCACTTT. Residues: CASSQAGAGRSPLHF.

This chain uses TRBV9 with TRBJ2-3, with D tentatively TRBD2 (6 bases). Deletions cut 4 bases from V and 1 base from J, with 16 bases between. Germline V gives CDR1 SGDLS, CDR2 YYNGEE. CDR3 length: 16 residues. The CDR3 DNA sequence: TGTGCCAGCAGCAGTTCCCGGGGGTTTGGCACAGATACGCAGTATTTT. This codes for CASSSSRGFGTDTQYF.

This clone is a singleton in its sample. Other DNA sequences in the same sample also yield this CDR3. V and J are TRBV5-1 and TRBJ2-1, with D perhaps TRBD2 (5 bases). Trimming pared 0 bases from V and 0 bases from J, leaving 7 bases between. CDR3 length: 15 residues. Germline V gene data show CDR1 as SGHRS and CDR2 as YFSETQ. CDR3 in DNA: TGCGCCAGCAGCTTGGCGGGGAGCTCCTACAATGAGCAGTTCTTC. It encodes CASSLAGSSYNEQFF.

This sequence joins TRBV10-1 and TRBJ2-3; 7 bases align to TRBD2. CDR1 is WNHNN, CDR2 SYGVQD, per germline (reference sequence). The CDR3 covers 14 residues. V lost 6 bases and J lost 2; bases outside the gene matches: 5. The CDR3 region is CASSPGTITDTQYF. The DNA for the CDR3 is TGCGCCAGCAGCCCCGGGACTATCACAGATACGCAGTATTTT.

The DNA of the CDR3 is TGTGCCAGCAGTAAAATCCAGGGGTTAAGCAATCAGCCCCAGCATTTT. Translating gives CASSKIQGLSNQPQHF. The V gene is TRBV5-8, the J gene TRBJ1-5; TRBD1 might be the D (6 bases). The germline gives CDR1 SGHTS, CDR2 YDEGEE. V was trimmed by 5 bases and J by 1 base, leaving 16 bases between them. The CDR3 sequence is 16 residues long.

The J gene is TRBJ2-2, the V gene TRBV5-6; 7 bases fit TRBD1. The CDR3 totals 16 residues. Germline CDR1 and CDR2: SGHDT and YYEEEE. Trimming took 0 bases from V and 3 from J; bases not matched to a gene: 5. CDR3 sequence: CASSLVGQVDTGELFF. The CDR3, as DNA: TGTGCCAGCAGCTTGGTTGGACAGGTTGACACCGGGGAGCTGTTTTTT.

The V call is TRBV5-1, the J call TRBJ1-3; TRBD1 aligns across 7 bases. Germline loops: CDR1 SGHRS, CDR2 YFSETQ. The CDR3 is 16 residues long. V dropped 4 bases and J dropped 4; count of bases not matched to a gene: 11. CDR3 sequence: CASSASTGAGGNTIYF. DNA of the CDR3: TGCGCCAGCAGCGCCTCTACAGGGGCAGGGGGAAACACCATATATTTT.